These 5 T cell receptor beta chains were all obtained from the same sample, sequenced in a study of OX40 agonist ivuxolimab in advanced cancers. Method: immunoSEQ multiplex PCR; TCRdb's copy keeps in-frame clones and lacks some. This table has approximately 84,000 clones, about nine tenths appearing once. Sequenced here: CD4+ or CD8+ T cells sorted from blood, sampled in a trial of the OX40 agonist ivuxolimab. All receptors derive from an adult with an advanced solid tumor such as melanoma, head and neck, liver or kidney cancer.

The chain carries TRBV7-9 and TRBJ2-7, with 7 bases fitting TRBD1. Germline values: CDR1 SEHNR, CDR2 FQNEAQ (reference sequence). The CDR3 is 14 amino acids. With 1 base clipped from V and 7 bases from J, the junction kept 7 bases outside the gene matches. The CDR3 nucleotides are TGTGCCAGCAGCTTAGGGGGACAGCTGGTGGAGCAGTACTTC. This gives the protein CASSLGGQLVEQYF.

This clone was counted once. The rearrangement uses TRBV20-1 and TRBJ2-1; TRBD2 is a possible D gene (5 bases). Germline V gene data show CDR1 as DFQATT and CDR2 as SNEGSKA (reference sequence). V gave up 5 bases and J gave up 5 bases, with 7 bases separating them. The CDR3 contains 11 residues. The CDR3, as DNA: TGCAGTGCTGGGGAGAACAATGAGCAGTTCTTC. It encodes CSAGENNEQFF.

V usage is TRBV28 and J usage is TRBJ2-3, with TRBD2 matching 11 bases. This CDR3 comprises 18 residues. The J segment lost 4 bases and the V segment lost 2 bases, leaving 11 bases of the junction unmatched. Germline assignment: CDR1 MDHEN and CDR2 SYDVKM. CDR3 coding DNA: TGTGCCAGCAGTTTACCCCCCCAACTAGCGGGAGCAGCAGATACGCAGTATTTT. This translates into CASSLPPQLAGAADTQYF.

The chain uses TRBV7-9 and TRBJ2-1; 8 positions match TRBD2. The CDR3 length is 17 residues. Per germline, CDR1 SEHNR and CDR2 FQNEAQ (reference sequence). J was trimmed by 8 bases and V by 2 bases; bases with no gene match: 14. The chain's CDR3 is CASSLRIAGTSIDEQFF. The CDR3 nucleotides read TGTGCCAGCAGCTTACGAATCGCCGGGACTAGTATCGATGAGCAGTTCTTC.

The J gene is TRBJ1-1, the V gene TRBV11-3; D is unclear. CDR3 size: 13 residues. Trimming shortened V by 0 bases and J by 3 bases, and 5 bases separated the two germline ends. Germline CDR1 reads SGHNT; CDR2 reads YENEEA. The CDR3 DNA reads TGTGCCAGCAGCTTAGAGGGTGACACTGAAGCTTTCTTT. This translates into CASSLEGDTEAFF.